A single T cell receptor (beta chain) is shown here with its context. Its recognized antigen is unknown. One base away there is no much larger clone; base qualities are not given. The library relied on the immunoSEQ multiplex PCR assay. What TCRdb holds here is the immuneACCESS table cut down to in-frame rearrangements. Part of the clones is not present; checked against another copy, under half of the missing clones reflect an unresolved V gene, and the others are unexplained. This sample comprises over 45,000 clones, 75% to 90% of them detected only once. Around 0.4% of the sample comes from the top ten. These data come from a study of T cell changes during pregnancy in multiple sclerosis (dated by TCRdb to 2018 to 2020). About the study as a whole: The study examined how the T cell repertoire changed over the course of pregnancy in women with multiple sclerosis.

CDR1 and CDR2 were assigned from the germline V gene as MDHEN and SYDVKM. Reading from cysteine to phenylalanine, the CDR3 counts 14 amino acids. Only the CDR3 DNA is retained, 42 bases long and in frame from the first base. Trimming leaves V shorter by 2 bases and J shorter by 4 bases, with the junction holding 2 bases beyond the gene matches. Source: CD4+ T cells from peripheral blood mononuclear cells, taken in the third trimester of pregnancy. The chain couples TRBV28 to TRBJ2-7; the junction holds 10 bases that match TRBD1. The clonotype was recovered from a female donor with multiple sclerosis, enrolled in a pregnancy study. The sequence in DNA is TGTGCCAGCAGTTTAGGGACAGGGGTATACGAGCAGTACTTC. It translates as CASSLGTGVYEQYF. Outside the CDR3, residues come from the reference TRBV28 and TRBJ2-7 proteins, so the full variable domain is: DVKVTQSSRYLVKRTGEKVFLECVQDMDHENMFWYRQDPGLGLRLIYFSYDVKMKEKGDIPEGYSVSREKKERFSLILESASTNQTSMYLCASSLGTGVYEQYFGPGTRLTVT.